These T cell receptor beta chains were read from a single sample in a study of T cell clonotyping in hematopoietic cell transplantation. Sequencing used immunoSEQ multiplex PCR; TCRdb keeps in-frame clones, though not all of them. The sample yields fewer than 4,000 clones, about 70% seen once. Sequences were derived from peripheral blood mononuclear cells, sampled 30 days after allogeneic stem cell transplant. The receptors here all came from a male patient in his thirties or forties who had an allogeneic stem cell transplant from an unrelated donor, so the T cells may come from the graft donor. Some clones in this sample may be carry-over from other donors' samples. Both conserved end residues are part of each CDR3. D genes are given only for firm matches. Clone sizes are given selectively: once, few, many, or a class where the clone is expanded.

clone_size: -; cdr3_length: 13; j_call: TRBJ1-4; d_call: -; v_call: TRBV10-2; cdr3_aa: CASVGRRNEKLFF; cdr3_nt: TGCGCCAGCGTCGGGCGTCGAAATGAAAAACTGTTTTTT
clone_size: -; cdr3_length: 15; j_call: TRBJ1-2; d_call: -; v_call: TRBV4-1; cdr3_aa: CASSQVGTNDYGYTF; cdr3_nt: TGCGCCAGCAGCCAAGTTGGGACAAATGACTATGGCTACACCTTC
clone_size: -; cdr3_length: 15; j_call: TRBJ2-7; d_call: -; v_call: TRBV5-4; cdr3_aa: CASSSDSINSYEQYF; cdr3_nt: TGTGCCAGCAGCAGTGACAGTATCAACTCCTACGAGCAGTACTTC
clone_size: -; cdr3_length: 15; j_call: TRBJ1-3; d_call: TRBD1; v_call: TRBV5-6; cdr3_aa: CASRGARGLGNTIYF; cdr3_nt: TGTGCCAGCAGAGGGGCCAGGGGGCTAGGAAACACCATATATTTT
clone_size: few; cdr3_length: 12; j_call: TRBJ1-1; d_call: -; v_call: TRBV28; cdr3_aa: CASSLPRYEAFF; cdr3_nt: TGTGCCAGCAGTCTACCTCGGTACGAAGCTTTCTTT
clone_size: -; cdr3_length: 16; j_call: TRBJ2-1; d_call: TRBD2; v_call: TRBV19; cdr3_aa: CASSILASGWINEQFF; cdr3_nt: TGTGCCAGTAGTATTCTCGCTAGCGGGTGGATCAATGAGCAGTTCTTC
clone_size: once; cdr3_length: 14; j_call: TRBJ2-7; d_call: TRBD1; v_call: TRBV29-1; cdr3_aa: CSVWGTGITYEQYF; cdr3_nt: TGCAGCGTTTGGGGGACAGGAATCACCTACGAGCAGTACTTC
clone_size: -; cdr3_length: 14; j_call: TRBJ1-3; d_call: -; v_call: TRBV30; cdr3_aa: CAWRGMFSGNTIYF; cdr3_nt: TGTGCCTGGAGAGGAATGTTCTCTGGAAACACCATATATTTT
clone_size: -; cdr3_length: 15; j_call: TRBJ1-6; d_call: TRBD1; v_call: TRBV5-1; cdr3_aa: CASSKDRVSTSPLHF; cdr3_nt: TGCGCCAGCAGTAAGGACAGGGTGTCGACTTCACCCCTCCACTTT
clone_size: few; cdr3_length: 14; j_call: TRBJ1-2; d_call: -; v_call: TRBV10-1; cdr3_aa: CASSDRDGSGGYTF; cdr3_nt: TGCGCCAGCAGTGACAGGGACGGGTCAGGCGGCTACACCTTC
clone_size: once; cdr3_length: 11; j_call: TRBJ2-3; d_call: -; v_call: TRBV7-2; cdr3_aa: CASSQADTQYF; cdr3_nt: TGTGCCAGCAGCCAAGCAGATACGCAGTATTTT
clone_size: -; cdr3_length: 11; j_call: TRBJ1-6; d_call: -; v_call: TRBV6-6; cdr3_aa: CASKGDSPLHF; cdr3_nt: TGTGCCAGCAAGGGGGACTCACCCCTCCACTTT
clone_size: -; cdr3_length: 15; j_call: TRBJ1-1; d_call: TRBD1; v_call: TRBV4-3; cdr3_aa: CASSRDRGHFTEAFF; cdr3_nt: TGCGCCAGCAGCCGGGACAGGGGGCATTTCACTGAAGCTTTCTTT
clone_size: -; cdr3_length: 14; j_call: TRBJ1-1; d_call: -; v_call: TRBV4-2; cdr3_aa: CASSQVEKITEAFF; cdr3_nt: TGTGCCAGCAGCCAAGTCGAAAAAATCACTGAAGCTTTCTTT
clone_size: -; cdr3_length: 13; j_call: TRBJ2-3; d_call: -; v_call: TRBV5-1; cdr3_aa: CASSYPRTDTQYF; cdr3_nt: TGCGCCAGCAGCTACCCACGCACAGATACGCAGTATTTT
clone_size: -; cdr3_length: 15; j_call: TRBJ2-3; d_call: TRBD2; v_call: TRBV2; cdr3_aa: CAIGLAGGGTDTQYF; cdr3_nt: TGTGCCATCGGACTAGCGGGGGGCGGCACAGATACGCAGTATTTT
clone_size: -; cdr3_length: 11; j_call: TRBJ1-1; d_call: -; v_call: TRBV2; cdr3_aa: CASSDTLEAFF; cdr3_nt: TGTGCCAGCAGTGACACACTTGAAGCTTTCTTT
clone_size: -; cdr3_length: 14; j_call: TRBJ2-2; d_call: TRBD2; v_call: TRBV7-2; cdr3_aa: CASSLRRGAGELFF; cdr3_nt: TGTGCCAGCAGCTTGCGTCGGGGGGCCGGGGAGCTGTTTTTT
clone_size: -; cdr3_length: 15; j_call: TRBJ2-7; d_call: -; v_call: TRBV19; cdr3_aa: CASSPVEGSSYEQYF; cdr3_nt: TGTGCCAGTAGCCCGGTGGAGGGTAGCTCCTACGAGCAGTACTTC
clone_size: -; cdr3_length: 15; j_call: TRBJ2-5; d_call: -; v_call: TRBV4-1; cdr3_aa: CASSQDPRRQETQYF; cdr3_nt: TGCGCCAGCAGCCAAGACCCCCGTCGCCAAGAGACCCAGTACTTC
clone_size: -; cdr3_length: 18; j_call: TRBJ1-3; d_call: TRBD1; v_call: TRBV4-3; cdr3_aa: CASSQDGGTGQPENTIYF; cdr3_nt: TGCGCCAGCAGCCAAGACGGTGGGACAGGGCAACCAGAAAACACCATATATTTT
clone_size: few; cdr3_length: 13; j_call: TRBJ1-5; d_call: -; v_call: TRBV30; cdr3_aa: CAWATGRNQPQHF; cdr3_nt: TGTGCCTGGGCGACAGGTCGGAATCAGCCCCAGCATTTT
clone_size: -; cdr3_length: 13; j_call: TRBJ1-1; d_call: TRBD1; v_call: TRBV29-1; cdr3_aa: CSFQGAAMAEAFF; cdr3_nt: TGCAGCTTCCAGGGGGCGGCTATGGCTGAAGCTTTCTTT
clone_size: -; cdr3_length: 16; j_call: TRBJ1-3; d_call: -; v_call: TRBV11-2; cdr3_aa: CASSFTGQSSGNTIYF; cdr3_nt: TGTGCCAGCAGCTTTACAGGTCAGAGCTCTGGAAACACCATATATTTT